This TCR beta chain is from a study of blood T cell repertoires in COVID-19. The data were produced by immunoSEQ multiplex PCR, yet TCRdb's version contains in-frame clones alone and is incomplete. Of about 210,000 clones listed, around 80% are singletons. V shed 6 bases and J shed 0 bases, with 15 bases lying between them. The germline V gene encodes CDR1 MGHRA and CDR2 YSYEKL. The CDR3 extends over 16 amino acids. The rearrangement uses TRBV4-1 and TRBJ1-3, with a weak D call TRBD1 (6 bases). The sequenced sample was peripheral blood. The TCR sequence derives from a woman in her forties with acute or convalescent COVID-19. The CDR3 nucleotides are TGCGCCAGCAGGCCGCCAGGGGCCTACTCTGGAAACACCATATATTTT. It yields the protein CASRPPGAYSGNTIYF.